These 20 T cell receptor beta chains were sequenced from one sample in a study of OX40 agonist ivuxolimab in advanced cancers. Clones were sequenced by immunoSEQ multiplex PCR, and TCRdb holds only the in-frame ones, with some missing. The sample holds 20,000 or so clones, roughly 69% seen once. The sequenced sample was CD4+ or CD8+ T cells sorted from blood, obtained in a trial of the OX40 agonist ivuxolimab. The receptors shown here come from an adult with an advanced solid tumor such as melanoma, head and neck, liver or kidney cancer.

CDR3 coding DNA: TGTGCCAGCAGCGCCGGGACAGACTACGAGCAGTACTTC. It translates to CASSAGTDYEQYF. This rearrangement joins TRBV11-2 to TRBJ2-7, with TRBD1 identical over 7 bases. CDR3 size: 13 residues. Trimming removed 5 bases from V and 3 bases from J; junction bases left unmatched: 4. The germline CDR1 and CDR2 sequences are SGHAT and FQNNGV.

About this clone: This CDR3 fails to terminate in the conserved phenylalanine or tryptophan, so it likely reflects a read error. The limits of the CDR3 on the DNA are not certain, so only TCRdb's listed CDR3 is given. This chain uses TRBV4-3 with TRBJ2-3; the table's D call, TRBD2, was not checked against the DNA. Ends included, the CDR3 has 17 residues. Germline CDR1 reads LGHNA; CDR2 reads YSLEER. The CDR3 protein is CASSQEGLPLSTDTQHS.

The genes are TRBV19 and TRBJ2-1, with TRBD2 matching 12 bases. CDR3 length: 15 amino acids. The germline gives CDR1 LNHDA, CDR2 SQIVND (reference sequence). V lost 5 bases to trimming and J lost 7 bases; unmatched junction nucleotides: 6. CDR3 bases: TGTGCCAGTAGTGTCCTAGCGGGAGGGATAAATGAGCAGTTCTTC. This codes for CASSVLAGGINEQFF. Variable domain in full (rest from reference TRBV19 and TRBJ2-1): DGGITQSPKYLFRKEGQNVTLSCEQNLNHDAMYWYRQDPGQGLRLIYYSQIVNDFQKGDIAEGYSVSREKKESFPLTVTSAQKNPTAFYLCASSVLAGGINEQFFGPGTRLTVL.

This clone was detected only once. The V gene is TRBV6-6, the J gene TRBJ2-3; TRBD2 is a possible D gene (5 bases). This CDR3 has 14 amino acids. V was trimmed by 0 bases and J by 6 bases, leaving 10 bases between them. The germline V gene encodes CDR1 MNHNY and CDR2 SVGAGI (reference sequence). The CDR3 DNA reads TGTGCCAGCAGTTACTCCTTTGGCGGGGATACGCAGTATTTT. It encodes CASSYSFGGDTQYF.

There are a few counts of this clone. The chain is built from TRBV28 and TRBJ2-7; D is ambiguous. Germline V lookup: CDR1 MDHEN, CDR2 SYDVKM. Trimming took 8 bases from V and 3 from J, leaving 5 bases between them. This CDR3 spans 10 amino acids. The CDR3 spells CASGNYEQYF. The CDR3 DNA reads as TGTGCCAGCGGGAACTACGAGCAGTACTTC. The whole variable domain, remainder taken from reference TRBV28 and TRBJ2-7, is DVKVTQSSRYLVKRTGEKVFLECVQDMDHENMFWYRQDPGLGLRLIYFSYDVKMKEKGDIPEGYSVSREKKERFSLILESASTNQTSMYLCASGNYEQYFGPGTRLTVT.

V gene TRBV27 combines with J gene TRBJ2-7; D gene unclear. The CDR3 totals 16 residues. Per the germline V gene, CDR1 is MNHEY and CDR2 is SMNVEV (reference sequence). V gave up 1 base and J gave up 0 bases, with 13 bases separating them. CDR3: CASSLLDANLSYEQYF. CDR3 nucleotides: TGTGCCAGCAGTTTATTGGACGCAAACCTCTCCTACGAGCAGTACTTC.

The chain has TRBV2 and TRBJ2-7; D might be TRBD1 (5 bases). There are 14 residues in the CDR3. Germline loops: CDR1 SNHLY, CDR2 FYNNEI. V was clipped by 0 bases and J by 5 bases, with 11 bases between them. CDR3 residues: CASSEAGAADEQYF. CDR3 sequence (DNA): TGTGCCAGCAGTGAAGCAGGGGCGGCCGACGAGCAGTACTTC.

This clone has just one count. A much larger clone differs from this one at a single base, so this may be a read error. The chain carries TRBV27 and TRBJ2-3; a weak D match, TRBD2 (6 bases). The CDR3 runs 14 residues. Per the germline V gene, CDR1 is MNHEY and CDR2 is SMNVEV (reference sequence). CDR3 sequence reads: CTSKWGELTDTQYF. The CDR3 DNA sequence: TGTACCAGTAAATGGGGGGAACTCACAGATACGCAGTATTTT.

V gene TRBV18 combines with J gene TRBJ2-2, with a weak D call TRBD1 (5 bases). V lost 3 bases and J lost 6, with 17 bases in between. CDR3 length: 16 residues. Germline V gene data show CDR1 as KGHSH and CDR2 as LQKENI. The CDR3 sequence is CASSPPTAGPPGELFF. CDR3 nucleotide sequence: TGTGCCAGCTCACCTCCCACGGCAGGGCCCCCCGGGGAGCTGTTTTTT.

The chain employs TRBV5-4 and TRBJ2-7; 7 bases map to TRBD1. Germline V gene sequence: CDR1 SGHNT, CDR2 YYREEE (reference sequence). V trimming: 4 bases; J trimming: 6 bases; junction bases outside the gene matches: 13. The CDR3 spans 15 residues. The chain's CDR3 is CASSPSATGSGEQYF. The CDR3 nucleotides are TGTGCCAGCAGCCCCTCAGCGACAGGGTCGGGCGAGCAGTACTTC. The variable domain in full, with the rest retrieved from reference TRBV5-4 and TRBJ2-7, is ETGVTQSPTHLIKTRGQQVTLRCSSQSGHNTVSWYQQALGQGPQFIFQYYREEENGRGNFPPRFSGLQFPNYSSELNVNALELDDSALYLCASSPSATGSGEQYFGPGTRLTVT.

The chain is built from TRBV5-8 and TRBJ2-5; 8 bases are shared with TRBD1. CDR3 length: 14 amino acids. Germline CDR1 is SGHTS and CDR2 is YDEGEE. Trimming at V came to 5 bases and at J to 4 bases, leaving 7 bases not matched to a gene. The CDR3 spells CASSLSTGAETQYF. The CDR3 coding sequence is TGTGCCAGCAGTCTTTCGACAGGGGCAGAGACCCAGTACTTC.

The chain is built from TRBV6-5 and TRBJ1-1; D unresolved. The CDR3 covers 14 residues. The germline CDR1 and CDR2 sequences are MNHEY and SVGAGI. The V gene lost 2 bases and the J gene lost 5 bases, with 12 bases spanning the gap. CDR3: CASSYQEFQTEAFF. The CDR3 bases are TGTGCCAGCAGTTACCAGGAGTTTCAGACTGAAGCTTTCTTT.

The rearrangement joins TRBV15 to TRBJ2-5; the D gene is possibly TRBD1 (5 bases). Trimming took off 9 bases at V and 4 bases at J, with 9 bases between the two ends. The CDR3 is made up of 11 amino acids. Germline V gene data show CDR1 as LNHNV and CDR2 as YYDKDF (reference sequence). Here the CDR3 reads CATQGGETQYF. The CDR3, as DNA: TGTGCCACTCAGGGCGGAGAGACCCAGTACTTC.

This sequence joins TRBV28 and TRBJ2-7, with 13 bases matching TRBD2. Germline assignment: CDR1 MDHEN and CDR2 SYDVKM. CDR3 size: 13 residues. V shed 6 bases and J 9 bases; nucleotides not matched to a gene: 5. CDR3 in amino acids: CASSYGLAGVQYF. The DNA of the CDR3 is TGTGCCAGCAGCTACGGACTAGCGGGAGTGCAGTACTTC.

The chain combines TRBV29-1 with TRBJ2-1, with TRBD2 matching over 12 bases. V was clipped by 1 base and J by 2 bases; unmatched bases: 3. The CDR3 has 16 amino acids. CDR1 and CDR2 from the germline V gene are SQVTM and ANQGSEA. CDR3 coding DNA: TGCAGCGTTGAAGCAGCTAGCGGGGGGGCCTACAATGAGCAGTTCTTC. Translating gives CSVEAASGGAYNEQFF.

V is TRBV6-4 and J is TRBJ2-3; 11 bases align to TRBD2. This CDR3 spans 15 amino acids. Germline CDR1 MRHNA, CDR2 SNTAGT. Trimming removed 6 bases from V and 2 bases from J; junction bases left unmatched: 4. In DNA form, the CDR3 reads TGTGCCAGCAGGGAACTAGCGGGAGACACAGATACGCAGTATTTT. Encoded protein: CASRELAGDTDTQYF.

This CDR3 reads CASSLKRETYEQYF. The CDR3 DNA reads as TGTGCCAGCAGCTTAAAGCGGGAGACTTACGAGCAGTACTTC. This rearrangement joins TRBV11-3 to TRBJ2-7; 8 positions agree with TRBD2. V shed 2 bases, J shed 4 bases, and the junction held 4 bases outside the gene matches. Germline CDR1 and CDR2: SGHNT and YENEEA. The CDR3 loop spans 14 amino acids.

The chain employs TRBV11-2 and TRBJ2-2, with 8 bases that match TRBD1. The CDR3 loop spans 16 amino acids. The V gene end was trimmed by 3 bases and the J gene end by 7 bases; junction bases not matched to a gene: 10. The V gene's germline CDR1 is SGHAT and CDR2 FQNNGV. DNA of the CDR3: TGTGCCAGCAGCTTTTCAGGACAGGGTCCCGACGGGGAGCTGTTTTTT. Encoded protein: CASSFSGQGPDGELFF.

This clone was counted between two and nine times. The chain links TRBV19 to TRBJ1-2, with TRBD1 as a possible D gene (6 bases). The CDR3 length is 15 residues. The V end lost 5 bases, the J end lost 2 bases, and 15 bases lay between the germline ends. CDR1 is LNHDA and CDR2 is SQIVND in the germline V gene (reference sequence). In DNA, the CDR3 is TGTGCCAGTAGTCCCTCGGACAGCCTGAACTATGGCTACACCTTC. It encodes CASSPSDSLNYGYTF.

The chain carries TRBV29-1 and TRBJ1-6; D may be TRBD1 (5 bases). CDR1 SQVTM and CDR2 ANQGSEA come from the germline V gene. CDR3 length equals 11 residues. V gave up 3 bases and J gave up 16 bases, with 13 bases separating them. In nucleotides, the CDR3 is TGCAGCGTTGATGAAGGGGATAGGCTCCACTTT. Protein product: CSVDEGDRLHF.